The rows below give T cell receptor beta chains drawn from one sample of a study of T cells in tuberculosis. Produced via immunoSEQ multiplex PCR; TCRdb's table is partial and in-frame only. The table includes some 10,000 clones, approximately 94% detected once. Sequenced material: PBMCs. These receptors originate from an adult with tuberculosis. Both conserved end residues are part of each CDR3. Each record gives: clone size, V gene, D gene, J gene, CDR3 protein, CDR3 DNA. A D gene is named only where the DNA matches it firmly. Size tells how often a clone was seen (once, few, many) or the class of an expanded clone, and some rows leave it out.

>NA|TRBV5-1|TRBD2|TRBJ2-5
CASTLGTSVETQYF
TGCGCCAGCACCCTGGGGACTAGCGTTGAGACCCAGTACTTC
>NA|TRBV6-5|NA|TRBJ2-7
CASSPSRLDSYEQYF
TGTGCCAGCAGTCCCTCGAGACTCGACTCCTACGAGCAGTACTTC
>once|TRBV5-1|TRBD2|TRBJ2-1
CASSWGDSGRGNEQFF
TGCGCCAGCAGCTGGGGGGATAGCGGGAGAGGGAATGAGCAGTTCTTC
>NA|TRBV7-2|TRBD1|TRBJ1-3
CASSLTGGSGNTIYF
TGTGCCAGCAGCTTGACAGGGGGGTCTGGAAACACCATATATTTT
>NA|TRBV6-5|NA|TRBJ1-1
CASSPHSGGTEAFF
TGTGCCAGCAGTCCACATAGCGGGGGCACTGAAGCTTTCTTT
>NA|TRBV5-1|NA|TRBJ1-3
CASRPGGLSGNTIYF
TGCGCCAGCAGACCGGGGGGACTCTCTGGAAACACCATATATTTT
>NA|TRBV27|TRBD2|TRBJ2-1
CASSLSRTSGISSYNEQFF
TGTGCCAGCAGTTTATCGCGGACTAGCGGAATTAGCTCCTACAATGAGCAGTTCTTC
>NA|TRBV6-1|TRBD1|TRBJ2-1
CASSAGTGEIGEQFF
TGTGCCAGCAGTGCCGGGACAGGGGAGATCGGTGAGCAGTTCTTC
>NA|TRBV5-1|NA|TRBJ2-7
CASSLGASANSYEQYF
TGCGCCAGCAGCTTAGGGGCTAGCGCAAACTCCTACGAGCAGTACTTC
>once|TRBV11-1|NA|TRBJ1-1
CASSQNAREMNTEAFF
TGTGCCAGCAGTCAAAATGCCCGGGAAATGAACACTGAAGCTTTCTTT
>once|TRBV7-6|TRBD1|TRBJ2-7
CASSVDRGGYYEQYF
TGTGCCAGCAGCGTGGACAGGGGCGGTTACTACGAGCAGTACTTC
>NA|TRBV5-1|TRBD1|TRBJ2-2
CASSFRGQGFANTGELFF
TGCGCCAGCAGCTTTCGGGGACAGGGGTTCGCGAACACCGGGGAGCTGTTTTTT